One sample yielded the 27 T cell receptor beta chains listed below, sequenced in a study of cytomegalovirus exposure and HLA in healthy donors. The study ran its PCR with 60 Vbeta and 13 Jbeta primers. Sequencing was performed with immunoSEQ multiplex PCR; in TCRdb, only in-frame clones are kept and a portion is missing. The data show about 180,000 clones, under 80% seen once. The sequenced sample consisted of PBMCs. The source is a woman between 50 and 59 years old in good health and CMV-seropositive.

The chain recombines TRBV5-6 with TRBJ2-2; TRBD2 agrees at 8 bases. Trimming removed 0 bases from V and 4 bases from J; junction bases left unmatched: 5. Germline V gene lookup returns CDR1 SGHDT and CDR2 YYEEEE. The length of the CDR3 is 16 residues. This CDR3 is CASSLATGGITGELFF. The DNA of the CDR3 is TGTGCCAGCAGCTTGGCGACGGGGGGGATCACCGGGGAGCTGTTTTTT.

The rearrangement links TRBV28 to TRBJ1-2, with 10 nucleotides matching TRBD1. V was pared by 4 bases and J by 7 bases, with 3 bases of the junction left unmatched. CDR3 length: 13 residues. The germline V gene encodes CDR1 MDHEN and CDR2 SYDVKM. The CDR3: CASSSGQGSGYTF. DNA of the CDR3: TGTGCCAGCAGTTCGGGACAGGGGAGTGGCTACACCTTC.

This clone was observed a few times. V usage is TRBV25-1 and J usage is TRBJ2-1; 9 bases are shared with TRBD1. This CDR3 has 13 residues. V lost 6 bases, J lost 7 bases, and 4 bases stayed unmatched. From germline, CDR1 is MGHDK and CDR2 SYGVNS. The CDR3 spells CASSETGGNEQFF. For the CDR3, the DNA is TGTGCCAGCAGCGAGACAGGGGGGAATGAGCAGTTCTTC.

About this clone itself: The junction differs from germline at one of its ends, possibly a read error. The chain carries TRBV7-7 and TRBJ2-2; 13 bases agree with TRBD2. CDR3 length: 19 residues. Germline V gives CDR1 SSHAT, CDR2 FNYEAQ (reference sequence). The CDR3 sequence: CASSLAWTSGGLNTGELFF. CDR3 nucleotide sequence: TGTGCTAGCAGCTTAGCGTGGACTAGCGGGGGCCTCAACACCGGGGAGCTGTTTTTT.

The gene calls are TRBV15 and TRBJ1-3; possible D gene TRBD1, 6 bases. The CDR3 contains 17 residues. Germline CDR1 LNHNV, CDR2 YYDKDF (reference sequence). Trimming removed 0 bases at V and 0 bases at J, with 12 bases between. The chain's CDR3 is CATSRDSQGSSGNTIYF. As DNA, the CDR3 is TGTGCCACCAGCAGAGATTCGCAGGGGAGCTCTGGAAACACCATATATTTT.

V is TRBV5-4 and J is TRBJ1-1; 8 bases are shared with TRBD1. CDR3 length equals 17 residues. Germline values: CDR1 SGHNT, CDR2 YYREEE (reference sequence). Trimming took 4 bases from V and 1 from J; bases not matched to a gene: 12. The CDR3 here is CASSVVGAGTGNTEAFF. CDR3 sequence (DNA): TGTGCCAGCAGCGTCGTTGGTGCTGGGACAGGGAACACTGAAGCTTTCTTT.

This chain joins TRBV5-1 and TRBJ2-7, with 8 bases matching TRBD1. V trimming: 0 bases; J trimming: 6 bases; junction bases outside the gene matches: 5. The CDR3 extends over 14 amino acids. CDR1 is SGHRS, CDR2 YFSETQ, per germline. DNA of the CDR3: TGCGCCAGCAGCTTGGGGCAGGGGGCGTCCGAGCAGTACTTC. Residues: CASSLGQGASEQYF.

The chain employs TRBV5-1 and TRBJ1-1, with D uncertain. This CDR3 has 15 amino acids. Per germline, CDR1 SGHRS and CDR2 YFSETQ. Trimming took 4 bases from V and 4 from J, leaving 17 bases between them. CDR3 coding DNA: TGCGCCAGCAGCCCCCTCCCATTCGGGAGCACTGAAGCTTTCTTT. This codes for CASSPLPFGSTEAFF.

The CDR3 nucleotides are TGTGCCAGCAGCCAAGAACTACAAGCGGGGGCCTACCAAGAGACCCAGTACTTC. Protein product: CASSQELQAGAYQETQYF. V usage is TRBV4-2 and J usage is TRBJ2-5; 8 bases align to TRBD2. Trimming removed 0 bases from V and 0 bases from J; junction bases left unmatched: 9. There are 18 residues in the CDR3. Germline V gene data show CDR1 as LGHNA and CDR2 as YNFKEQ.

The chain couples TRBV7-2 to TRBJ2-5; 7 nucleotides align to TRBD2. Trimming cost V 4 bases and J 3 bases; bases outside gene matches: 2. The CDR3 is made up of 13 amino acids. The germline CDR1 and CDR2 sequences are SGHTA and FQGNSA. For the CDR3, the DNA is TGTGCCAGCAGCTCCGGGGGGAAAGAGACCCAGTACTTC. Its translation is CASSSGGKETQYF.

Here the CDR3 reads CASSYSMSGSGGYTF. CDR3 nucleotides: TGTGCCAGCAGTTACTCGATGTCGGGGTCGGGAGGCTACACCTTC. This chain uses TRBV6-5 with TRBJ1-2; no clear D gene. Trimming took off 0 bases at V and 8 bases at J, with 16 bases between the two ends. CDR1 is MNHEY and CDR2 is SVGAGI in the germline V gene. The CDR3 covers 15 residues.

This clone has just a few counts. This chain uses TRBV2 with TRBJ2-7; 9 positions agree with TRBD1. This CDR3 has 14 amino acids. The V and J ends lost 3 bases and 1 base, in that order; junction bases with no gene match: 1. CDR1 SNHLY and CDR2 FYNNEI come from the germline V gene. The CDR3 coding sequence is TGTGCCAGCAGTGAGGACAGGGGTTCCTACGAGCAGTACTTC. It specifies CASSEDRGSYEQYF.

The chain combines TRBV6-1 with TRBJ1-6, with 10 positions matching TRBD1. V trimming: 2 bases; J trimming: 9 bases; junction bases outside the gene matches: 7. Germline CDR1 and CDR2: MNHNS and SASEGT. The CDR3 covers 16 residues. The CDR3 loop is CASSERAGTGVSPLHF. The CDR3 bases are TGTGCCAGCAGTGAAAGGGCCGGGACAGGGGTTTCACCCCTCCACTTT.

The gene calls are TRBV5-6 and TRBJ1-5; 8 bases fit TRBD1. Trimming removed 4 bases from V and 4 bases from J; junction bases left unmatched: 13. Germline V CDR1 and CDR2: SGHDT, YYEEEE. The CDR3 runs to 17 residues. In DNA, the CDR3 is TGTGCCAGCAGCCCAACCGGACAGGGAGGAGGGAATCAGCCCCAGCATTTT. It encodes CASSPTGQGGGNQPQHF.

The gene calls are TRBV9 and TRBJ1-1; 8 nucleotides match TRBD1. The germline V gene encodes CDR1 SGDLS and CDR2 YYNGEE. The CDR3 extends over 15 amino acids. The ends lost 3 bases at V and 4 bases at J; junction bases unmatched: 8. The CDR3 region is CASSETGAGATEAFF. The CDR3 nucleotides are TGTGCCAGCAGCGAGACAGGGGCCGGCGCCACTGAAGCTTTCTTT. Full variable domain (missing parts from reference TRBV9 and TRBJ1-1): DSGVTQTPKHLITATGQRVTLRCSPRSGDLSVYWYQQSLDQGLQFLIQYYNGEERAKGNILERFSAQQFPDLHSELNLSSLELGDSALYFCASSETGAGATEAFFGQGTRLTVV.

The chain has TRBV6-4 and TRBJ2-2, with 13 bases fitting TRBD2. V lost 6 bases to trimming and J lost 2 bases; unmatched junction nucleotides: 6. The CDR3 covers 17 residues. The germline gives CDR1 MRHNA, CDR2 SNTAGT. This CDR3 reads CASSPGLAGVNTGELFF. The CDR3 coding sequence is TGTGCCAGCAGCCCCGGACTAGCGGGGGTTAACACCGGGGAGCTGTTTTTT.

The chain joins TRBV25-1 to TRBJ1-2, with D tentatively TRBD1 (5 bases). The V end lost 2 bases, the J end lost 8 bases, and 18 bases lay between the germline ends. This CDR3 spans 15 amino acids. Germline loops: CDR1 MGHDK, CDR2 SYGVNS. CDR3 amino acids: CASSEQAREGSGYTF. DNA of the CDR3: TGTGCCAGCAGTGAACAGGCCAGGGAAGGGTCCGGCTACACCTTC.

This clone was counted only a few times. The CDR3 protein is CASSALGAGSYNEQFF. Written as DNA, the CDR3 is TGTGCCAGCAGCGCCCTGGGGGCGGGTTCCTACAATGAGCAGTTCTTC. The genes are TRBV9 and TRBJ2-1, with TRBD1 as a possible D gene (6 bases). Germline lookup yields CDR1 SGDLS and CDR2 YYNGEE. CDR3 length: 16 residues. The V gene lost 3 bases and the J gene lost 1 base, with 14 bases spanning the gap.

The chain carries TRBV5-4 and TRBJ1-2; TRBD1 is a possible D gene (6 bases). V was trimmed by 4 bases and J by 2 bases, leaving 15 bases between them. The CDR3 sequence is 15 residues long. CDR1 SGHNT and CDR2 YYREEE come from the germline V gene (reference sequence). CDR3 DNA: TGTGCCAGCAGCCCCGGAACCGGACAGAACTATGGCTACACCTTC. Its protein product is CASSPGTGQNYGYTF.

V is TRBV7-6 and J is TRBJ2-3; 9 bases align to TRBD2. After removal of 4 bases from V and 2 bases from J, the junction contained 7 bases not matched to a gene. Looked up from germline, CDR1 is SGHVS and CDR2 is FNYEAQ. This CDR3 contains 16 residues. CDR3 residues: CASSSLSGGHTDTQYF. The CDR3 bases are TGTGCCAGCAGCTCCCTTAGCGGGGGACACACAGATACGCAGTATTTT.

This chain links TRBV5-4 with TRBJ2-3; D unresolved. The CDR3 contains 14 residues. V lost 4 bases to trimming and J lost 2 bases, with 11 bases between them. Germline CDR1 and CDR2: SGHNT and YYREEE (reference sequence). CDR3 nucleotide sequence: TGTGCCAGCAGCCAAAAGCTCACCACAGATACGCAGTATTTT. This encodes CASSQKLTTDTQYF.

V usage is TRBV6-7 and J usage is TRBJ2-3, with 7 bases fitting TRBD2. TRBV6-7 is an ORF, with its function uncertain. Trimming took 10 bases from V and 1 from J; bases not matched to a gene: 2. The CDR3 is 12 residues long. The CDR3 spells CANRGGTDTQYF. The CDR3 DNA reads TGTGCCAACCGGGGGGGCACAGATACGCAGTATTTT.

The chain joins TRBV7-9 to TRBJ2-7; TRBD2 aligns across 11 bases. From germline, CDR1 is SEHNR and CDR2 FQNEAQ (reference sequence). The CDR3 loop spans 16 amino acids. V was pared by 6 bases and J by 0 bases, with 7 bases of the junction left unmatched. The CDR3 DNA sequence: TGTGCCAGCAGTCCTAGCGGGGGGCAACACTCCTACGAGCAGTACTTC. Translating gives CASSPSGGQHSYEQYF.

The chain joins TRBV4-1 to TRBJ1-2, with 10 positions matching TRBD1. With 5 bases clipped from V and 4 bases from J, the junction kept 7 bases outside the gene matches. The CDR3 spans 15 residues. Germline V gene sequence: CDR1 MGHRA, CDR2 YSYEKL. The CDR3 nucleotides read TGCGCCAGCAGCGCATTGACAGGGGGCGCCTATGGCTACACCTTC. Protein: CASSALTGGAYGYTF.

This chain joins TRBV19 and TRBJ1-3; no clear D. The germline V gene has CDR1 LNHDA and CDR2 SQIVND (reference sequence). This CDR3 spans 15 amino acids. Trimming removed 1 base from V and 4 bases from J, with 11 bases in between. The CDR3 DNA reads as TGTGCCAGTAGTATAGGGGCTTCCGAAGGAAACACCATATATTTT. Amino acids: CASSIGASEGNTIYF.

This clone has just a few counts. V is TRBV10-3 and J is TRBJ2-5; 10 nucleotides align to TRBD2. V shed 4 bases, J shed 4 bases, and the junction held 3 bases outside the gene matches. The CDR3 runs 14 residues. The germline V gene has CDR1 ENHRY and CDR2 SYGVKD. The CDR3: CAISASGGAETQYF. CDR3 bases: TGTGCCATCAGTGCGAGCGGGGGGGCAGAGACCCAGTACTTC.

This clone was observed once. The chain joins TRBV18 to TRBJ1-5, with 9 positions matching TRBD1. The germline gives CDR1 KGHSH, CDR2 LQKENI. The CDR3 is made up of 16 amino acids. Trimming removed 5 bases from V and 1 base from J; junction bases left unmatched: 6. Here the CDR3 DNA reads TGTGCCAGCTCAGCACAGGGGGCCCTAAGCAATCAGCCCCAGCATTTT. It codes for CASSAQGALSNQPQHF.